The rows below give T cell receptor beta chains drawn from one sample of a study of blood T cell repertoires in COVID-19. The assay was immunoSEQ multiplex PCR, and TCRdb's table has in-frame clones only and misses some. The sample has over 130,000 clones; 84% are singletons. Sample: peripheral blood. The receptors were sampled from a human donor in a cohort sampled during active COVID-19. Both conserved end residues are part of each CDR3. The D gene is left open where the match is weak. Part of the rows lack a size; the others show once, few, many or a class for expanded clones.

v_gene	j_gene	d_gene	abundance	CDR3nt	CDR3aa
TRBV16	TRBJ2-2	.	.	TGTGCCAGCAGCCAGCGGGATCTATCGAACACCGGGGAGCTGTTTTTT	CASSQRDLSNTGELFF
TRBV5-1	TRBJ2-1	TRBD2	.	TGCGCCAGCAGCTTGGGTCGGGGGGGCCGTAATGAGCAGTTCTTC	CASSLGRGGRNEQFF
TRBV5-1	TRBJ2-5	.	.	TGCGCCAGCAGCTTGGGGGACACGAAGACCCAGTACTTC	CASSLGDTKTQYF
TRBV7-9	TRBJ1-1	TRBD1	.	TGTGCCAGCAGAGTCCAGGGGGCGCGGACTGAAGCTTTCTTT	CASRVQGARTEAFF
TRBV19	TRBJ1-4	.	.	TGTGCCAGTAGCCTTATTAGTAATGAAAAACTGTTTTTT	CASSLISNEKLFF
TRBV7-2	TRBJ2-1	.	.	TGTGCCAGCAGCTTCCGCGGGCCCACTATCAATGAGCAGTTCTTC	CASSFRGPTINEQFF
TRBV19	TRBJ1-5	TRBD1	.	TGTGCCAGTAGTCTGCTGACAGGGGGCAATCAGCCCCAGCATTTT	CASSLLTGGNQPQHF
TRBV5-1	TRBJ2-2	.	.	TGCGCCAGCAGCTTAGAACGGGGGGCGAACGGGGAGCTGTTTTTT	CASSLERGANGELFF
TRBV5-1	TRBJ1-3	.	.	TGCGCCAGCAGTCCCGGGAGCCCGTACACCATATATTTT	CASSPGSPYTIYF
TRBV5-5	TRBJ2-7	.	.	TGTGCCAGCAGCTTAGGTACAGCCCCATACGAGCAGTACTTC	CASSLGTAPYEQYF
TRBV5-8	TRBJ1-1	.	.	TGTGCCAGCAGCTCCAGACAGGTTAAGAACACTGAAGCTTTCTTT	CASSSRQVKNTEAFF
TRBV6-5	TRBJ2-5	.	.	TGTGCCAGCAGTACCGGACTTTTAAAGGTCGAGACCCAGTACTTC	CASSTGLLKVETQYF
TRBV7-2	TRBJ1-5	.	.	TGTGCCAGCAGCTTAGACCTACCACTGTGGGGCAGCAATCAGCCCCAGCATTTT	CASSLDLPLWGSNQPQHF
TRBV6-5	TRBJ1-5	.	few	TGTGCCAGCAGAGGAAGGGGCTCTCAGCCCCAGCATTTT	CASRGRGSQPQHF
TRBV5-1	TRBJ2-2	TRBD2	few	TGCGCCAGCAGCTTGGGCCCCACGGGGGGGAGCACCGGGGAGCTGTTTTTT	CASSLGPTGGSTGELFF
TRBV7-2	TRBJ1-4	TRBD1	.	TGTGCCAGCAGATCCTCAGGGGGCGATGGAGAAAAACTGTTTTTT	CASRSSGGDGEKLFF
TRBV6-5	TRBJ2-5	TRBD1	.	TGTGCCAGCAGTAGAACCGGGACAGGGCACGAGACCCAGTACTTC	CASSRTGTGHETQYF
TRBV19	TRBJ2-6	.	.	TGTGCCAGTAGTAGCGGCAGTGCCAACGTCCTGACTTTC	CASSSGSANVLTF
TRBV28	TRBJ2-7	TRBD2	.	TGTGCCAGCCGCCCGGGGGGGAGGATTGACGAGCAGTACTTC	CASRPGGRIDEQYF
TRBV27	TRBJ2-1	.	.	TGTGCCAGCAGTTTAGGAGGTATCACCCTCAATGAGCAGTTCTTC	CASSLGGITLNEQFF
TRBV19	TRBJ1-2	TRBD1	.	TGTGCCAGTGATCCCGGGACAGGGACTTTGGGGTTTGGTGGCTACACCTTC	CASDPGTGTLGFGGYTF
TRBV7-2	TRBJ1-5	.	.	TGTGCCAGCAGCTTAGTGGGGACACCGTATAGCAATCAGCCCCAGCATTTT	CASSLVGTPYSNQPQHF
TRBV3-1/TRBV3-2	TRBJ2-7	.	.	TGTGCCAGCAGTCTCAGCTCCTACGAGCAGTACTTC	CASSLSSYEQYF
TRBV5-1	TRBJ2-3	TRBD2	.	TGCGCCGCCAGCAGCAGTCCTAGCGGGGGTAGCACAGATACGCAGTATTTT	CAASSSPSGGSTDTQYF
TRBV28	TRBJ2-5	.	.	TGTGCCAGCAGTTTACTACGGACGGGGAATACCCAGTACTTC	CASSLLRTGNTQYF
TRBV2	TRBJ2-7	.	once	TGTGCCAGCCCCGGTAATCGCACCTACGAGCAGTACTTC	CASPGNRTYEQYF
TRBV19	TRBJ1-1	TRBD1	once	TGTGCCAGTATGGCCAGGGGGTTAGGGGAAGCTTTCTTT	CASMARGLGEAFF
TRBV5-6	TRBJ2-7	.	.	TGTGCCAGCAGCTTGTTCGCAAGGACAGACTACGAGCAGTACTTC	CASSLFARTDYEQYF
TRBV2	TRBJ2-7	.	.	TGTGCCAGCAGGGAAACAGTGGGGGGAAAGTACTTC	CASRETVGGKYF
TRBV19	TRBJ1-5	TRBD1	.	TGTGCCAGTAGTCTAAGGACAGGGGGCGGCCAGCCCCAGCATTTT	CASSLRTGGGQPQHF
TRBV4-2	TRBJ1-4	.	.	TGTGCCAGCAGCCAAGGCACAGCAACTAATGAAAAACTGTTTTTT	CASSQGTATNEKLFF
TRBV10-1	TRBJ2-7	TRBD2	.	TGCGCCAGCAACCCTCCAGGGACTAGCGGGGGGGCCTCCTACGAGCAGTACTTC	CASNPPGTSGGASYEQYF
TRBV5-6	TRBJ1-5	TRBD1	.	TGTGCCAGCAGGGGACTGACAGGGGGAATGGTTTATCAGCCCCAGCATTTT	CASRGLTGGMVYQPQHF
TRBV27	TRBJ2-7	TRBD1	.	TGTGCCAGCAGTTCCCCCGGGACAGGGATTAACCCACAGTACTTC	CASSSPGTGINPQYF
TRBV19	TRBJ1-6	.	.	TGTGCCAGTAGTATGGCCCCAACGGGGAGCTCCTATAATTCACCCCTCCACTTT	CASSMAPTGSSYNSPLHF
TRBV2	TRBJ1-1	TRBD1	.	TGTGCCAGCAGCCTAGGGACAGTAGAAGCTTTCTTT	CASSLGTVEAFF
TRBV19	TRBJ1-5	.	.	TGTGCCAGTAGTATCCTAAAGGGACAATATAGCAATCAGCCCCAGCATTTT	CASSILKGQYSNQPQHF
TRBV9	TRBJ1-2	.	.	TGTGCCAGCAGCGTAGGGGGACTGCACTATGGCTACACCTTC	CASSVGGLHYGYTF
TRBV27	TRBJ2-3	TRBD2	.	TGTGCCAGCAGCCGGGACTACTCACCAGATACGCAGTATTTT	CASSRDYSPDTQYF
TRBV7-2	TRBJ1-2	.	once	TGTGCCAGCAGCTTAGTGGGGGCTTCCTATGGCTACACCTTC	CASSLVGASYGYTF
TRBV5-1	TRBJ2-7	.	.	TGCGCCAGCAGCTTGGGAGGGGGGGAAGCCTACGAGCAGTACTTC	CASSLGGGEAYEQYF
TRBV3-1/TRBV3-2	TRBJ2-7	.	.	TGTGCCAGCAGCCAAGTAAGCCACGAGCAGTACTTC	CASSQVSHEQYF
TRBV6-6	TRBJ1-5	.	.	TGTGCCAGCAGGACACATAGCAATCAGCCCCAGCATTTT	CASRTHSNQPQHF
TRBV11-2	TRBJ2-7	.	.	TGTGCCAGCAGCCTCAGGGGTCTTCGCGGGGGCGTAGCCTACGAGCAGTACTTC	CASSLRGLRGGVAYEQYF
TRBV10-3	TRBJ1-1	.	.	TGTGCCATCAGTGATCGGGGGAACACTGAAGCTTTCTTT	CAISDRGNTEAFF
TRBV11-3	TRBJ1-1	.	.	TGTGCCAGCAGCTTATTCCCGTACACTGAAGCTTTCTTT	CASSLFPYTEAFF
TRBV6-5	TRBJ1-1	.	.	TGTGCCAGCACCATAACAGGGAACACTGAAGCTTTCTTT	CASTITGNTEAFF
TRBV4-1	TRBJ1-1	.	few	TGCGCCAGCAGCTGGGGGGAATACACTGAAGCTTTCTTT	CASSWGEYTEAFF
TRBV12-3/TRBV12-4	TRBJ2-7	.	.	TGTGCCAGCAGTTTTCAGGGTACCTACGAGCAGTACTTC	CASSFQGTYEQYF
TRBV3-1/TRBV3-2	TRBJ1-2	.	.	TGTGCCAGCAGCCCTGTCGCAGGGAACCCCTATGGCTACACCTTC	CASSPVAGNPYGYTF